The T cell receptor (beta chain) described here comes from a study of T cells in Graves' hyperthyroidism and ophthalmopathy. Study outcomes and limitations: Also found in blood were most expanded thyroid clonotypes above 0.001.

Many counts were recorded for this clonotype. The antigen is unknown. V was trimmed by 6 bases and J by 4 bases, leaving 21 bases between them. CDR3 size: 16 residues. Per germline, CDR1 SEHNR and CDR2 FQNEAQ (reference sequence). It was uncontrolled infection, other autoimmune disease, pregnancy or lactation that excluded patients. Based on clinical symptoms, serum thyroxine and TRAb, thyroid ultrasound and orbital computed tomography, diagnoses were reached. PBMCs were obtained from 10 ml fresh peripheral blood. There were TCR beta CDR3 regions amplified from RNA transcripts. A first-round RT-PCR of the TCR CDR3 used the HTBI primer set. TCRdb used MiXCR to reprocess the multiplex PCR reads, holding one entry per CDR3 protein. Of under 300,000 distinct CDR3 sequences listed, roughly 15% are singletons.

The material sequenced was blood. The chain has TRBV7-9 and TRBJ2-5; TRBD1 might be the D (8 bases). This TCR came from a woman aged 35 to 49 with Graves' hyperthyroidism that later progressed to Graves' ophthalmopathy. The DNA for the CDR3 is TGTGCCAGCAGATTCGGACGACAGGGGAGGGTAGAGACCCAGTACTTC. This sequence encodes CASRFGRQGRVETQYF. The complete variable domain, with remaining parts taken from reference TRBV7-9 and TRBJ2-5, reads DTGVSQNPRHKITKRGQNVTFRCDPISEHNRLYWYRQTLGQGPEFLTYFQNEAQLEKSRLLSDRFSAERPKGSFSTLEIQRTEQGDSAMYLCASRFGRQGRVETQYFGPGTRLLVL.